This entry lists 14 T cell receptor beta chains sequenced from one sample in a study of early T cells in non-severe SARS-CoV-2 infection. Via MiXCR, TCRdb re-called the 5' RACE reads, giving one row per CDR3 protein. The table includes under 70,000 distinct CDR3 sequences, approximately 13% detected once. Sequenced material: whole blood, taken at baseline. The receptors were gathered from an adult who was a healthcare worker with PCR-confirmed SARS-CoV-2 infection or an uninfected control (not recorded which).

This clonotype came up a few times. The chain couples TRBV12-3 or TRBV12-4 to TRBJ2-7; 14 positions agree with TRBD2. The CDR3 length is 16 residues. V lost 3 bases to trimming and J lost 8 bases; unmatched junction nucleotides: 9. The CDR3 spells CASSFGPGLAGEKQYF. The CDR3 DNA follows: TGTGCCAGCAGTTTCGGTCCGGGACTAGCGGGAGAGAAGCAGTACTTC.

The chain couples TRBV9 to TRBJ2-3; TRBD2 might be the D (5 bases). V was trimmed by 0 bases and J by 2 bases, leaving 7 bases between them. This CDR3 is 14 amino acids long. Germline V gene lookup returns CDR1 SGDLS and CDR2 YYNGEE. CDR3 region: CASSVGGDTDTQYF. CDR3 sequence (DNA): TGTGCCAGCAGCGTAGGGGGAGACACAGATACGCAGTATTTT.

The chain joins TRBV29-1 to TRBJ2-7; 9 positions agree with TRBD2. The germline CDR1 and CDR2 sequences are SQVTM and ANQGSEA. This CDR3 region has 14 residues. The ends lost 3 bases at V and 4 bases at J; junction bases unmatched: 7. CDR3 nucleotides: TGCAGCGTTGACGGACTAGCGCCAGATTACGAGCAGTACTTC. Its translation: CSVDGLAPDYEQYF.

In this sample, this clonotype turned up many times. The gene calls are TRBV20-1 and TRBJ2-1; D gene uncertain. The CDR3 is made up of 14 amino acids. The V end lost 3 bases, the J end lost 0 bases, and 9 bases lay between the germline ends. CDR1 and CDR2 (germline): DFQATT, SNEGSKA (reference sequence). DNA of the CDR3: TGCAGTGCTAGTCTGTACAGCTCCTACAATGAGCAGTTCTTC. It is translated as CSASLYSSYNEQFF.

V gene TRBV19 combines with J gene TRBJ2-1; D is unresolved. This CDR3 has 12 amino acids. The germline V and J ends were trimmed by 4 bases and 8 bases, with 9 bases remaining between them. Germline CDR1 and CDR2: LNHDA and SQIVND (reference sequence). The CDR3 loop reads CASSRVSHEQFF. The CDR3 DNA sequence: TGTGCCAGTAGTAGGGTATCCCATGAGCAGTTCTTC. The full variable domain, rest sourced from reference TRBV19 and TRBJ2-1, is DGGITQSPKYLFRKEGQNVTLSCEQNLNHDAMYWYRQDPGQGLRLIYYSQIVNDFQKGDIAEGYSVSREKKESFPLTVTSAQKNPTAFYLCASSRVSHEQFFGPGTRLTVL.

This chain links TRBV21-1 with TRBJ1-2. TRBV21-1 is a pseudogene locus. The CDR3 has 16 amino acids. CDR3 protein: CASSEGKAYFKTIYTF. CDR3 in DNA: TGTGCCAGCAGCGAGGGAAAAGCATACTTCAAAACTATATACACCTTC.

V gene TRBV28 combines with J gene TRBJ2-1, with D possibly being TRBD1 (6 bases). Trimming removed 7 bases at V and 4 bases at J, with 17 bases between. The germline CDR1 and CDR2 sequences are MDHEN and SYDVKM. This CDR3 is built from 15 residues. Here the CDR3 DNA reads TGTGCCAGCATTCCGAAGCCCACAGGGTACAATGAGCAGTTCTTC. The encoded protein is CASIPKPTGYNEQFF. Supplemented by reference TRBV28 and TRBJ2-1, the full variable domain reads DVKVTQSSRYLVKRTGEKVFLECVQDMDHENMFWYRQDPGLGLRLIYFSYDVKMKEKGDIPEGYSVSREKKERFSLILESASTNQTSMYLCASIPKPTGYNEQFFGPGTRLTVL.

The chain uses TRBV4-2 and TRBJ2-1, with a possible D match to TRBD2 (7 bases). Germline V lookup: CDR1 LGHNA, CDR2 YNFKEQ. The V end lost 6 bases, the J end lost 6 bases, and 18 bases lay between the germline ends. The CDR3 contains 15 residues. The CDR3, as DNA: TGTGCCAGCAGTCTTACCTCGAGGGGGGGCAATGAGCAGTTCTTC. Its protein product is CASSLTSRGGNEQFF.

This clonotype was seen many times. The gene calls are TRBV7-2 and TRBJ1-1; D is undetermined. The germline gives CDR1 SGHTA, CDR2 FQGNSA. The V and J ends lost 7 bases and 5 bases respectively, with 23 bases between them. The CDR3 extends over 16 amino acids. CDR3: CASTRPHVKAITEAFF. CDR3 nucleotide sequence: TGTGCCAGCACCCGTCCCCATGTGAAGGCTATAACTGAAGCTTTCTTT.

The rearrangement uses TRBV5-1 and TRBJ2-1, with 12 bases identical to TRBD2. The CDR3 has 16 amino acids. V shed 0 bases and J 8 bases; nucleotides not matched to a gene: 6. Germline V gene data show CDR1 as SGHRS and CDR2 as YFSETQ. The CDR3 protein is CASSLVRLAGVDEQFF. CDR3 sequence (DNA): TGCGCCAGCAGCTTGGTAAGACTAGCGGGAGTCGATGAGCAGTTCTTC.

This clonotype was counted a single time. This sequence joins TRBV5-5 and TRBJ1-6, with unresolved D. Trimming took 2 bases from V and 7 from J, leaving 16 bases between them. The CDR3 runs to 16 residues. The germline CDR1 and CDR2 sequences are SGHKS and YYEKEE (reference sequence). CDR3 DNA: TGTGCCAGCAGCTTAAGTGGAACCGGCGGAAATTCACCCCTCCACTTT. Amino acids: CASSLSGTGGNSPLHF.

In this sample, this clonotype turned up a few times. This chain connects TRBV6-5 to TRBJ2-3; TRBD1 is a possible D gene (5 bases). Germline V gene data show CDR1 as MNHEY and CDR2 as SVGAGI. The CDR3 is 18 residues long. V lost 0 bases and J lost 4, with 20 bases in between. For the CDR3, the DNA is TGTGCCAGCAGTTACTCTTGGCAGGGAATAGATGGCCCAGATACGCAGTATTTT. It is translated as CASSYSWQGIDGPDTQYF.

This sequence joins TRBV7-9 and TRBJ2-7; TRBD1 agrees at 7 bases. The CDR3 totals 15 residues. V lost 5 bases to trimming and J lost 2 bases; unmatched junction nucleotides: 9. Germline V CDR1 and CDR2: SEHNR, FQNEAQ (reference sequence). CDR3: CASSTSRDSAYEQYF. The CDR3 DNA is TGTGCCAGCAGCACCAGCCGGGACAGCGCCTACGAGCAGTACTTC.

This clonotype was found a few times. CDR3 DNA sequence: TGCAGTGCTAAGCACAGTTTCAGGTACACCTACGAGCAGTACTTC. Its translation: CSAKHSFRYTYEQYF. The chain couples TRBV20-1 to TRBJ2-7; no firm D call. The CDR3 totals 15 residues. CDR1 and CDR2 (germline): DFQATT, SNEGSKA (reference sequence). V lost 4 bases and J lost 2, with 18 bases in between.